This T cell receptor beta chain was recovered during a study of OX40 agonist ivuxolimab in advanced cancers. Study-level background: Ivuxolimab was an agonistic, fully human IgG2 monoclonal antibody directed against OX40 (CD134), a costimulatory receptor. Patients were allowed to have had prior anti-PD-1, anti-PD-L1 or anti-CTLA-4 therapy, and 30% to 40% of the dose-escalation patients had previously received checkpoint inhibitors. The dose-escalation cohort was over 70% male with a mean age of approximately 59 years, ranging from about 20 to 85. The paper describes the monotherapy dose-escalation part (N of about 52 patients) of the phase I trial of ivuxolimab. Intravenous ivuxolimab was administered to patients every 2 weeks at six dose levels: 0.01, 0.1, 0.3, 1.5, 3 and 10 mg/kg. Peripheral TCRbeta sequencing aimed to test whether ivuxolimab altered TCR sequence diversity and caused clonal T-cell expansion. Three dose-escalation patients achieved partial responses, one with hepatocellular carcinoma and two with cutaneous melanoma. Of the approximately 53 patients in dose escalation, about 20 had hepatocellular carcinoma, approximately 15 had melanoma, 9 had renal cell carcinoma and 9 had head and neck cancer. On the study overall, not on this receptor specifically: Which antigens the clonally expanded peripheral T cells were specific for was not determined. At doses of 0.1 to 3.0 mg/kg, clonal expansion of both CD4+ and CD8+ blood T cells was observed from baseline to week 6. After ivuxolimab, CD8+ T cells had more expanded clones than CD4+ T cells on average. In partial responders in the 0.1-3.0 mg/kg groups, normalized peripheral clonal expansion was found to be among the lowest, especially among CD8+ T cells. Low levels of normalized T-cell clonal expansion were also seen in some nonresponding patients.

V and J lose 5 bases and 0 bases, and a span of 6 bases separates them. The CDR3 runs 13 residues from the cysteine to the phenylalanine. Only the CDR3 portion is preserved as DNA: 39 bases, with reading frame beginning at the first base. Based on the germline V gene (reference sequence), the CDR1 and CDR2 sequences are LNHNV and YYDKDF. Patients with a history of autoimmune disease or receiving systemic immunosuppression were excluded from the trial. Peripheral blood for TCR sequencing was collected from all dose cohorts at baseline, on cycle 4 day 1, and on cycle 7 day 1. Samples were obtained from an open-label, multicenter, first-in-human phase I dose-escalation trial of ivuxolimab. The trial enrolled adults with locally advanced or metastatic head and neck squamous cell, hepatocellular, melanoma or renal cell carcinoma. Before TCR sequencing, CD4+ and CD8+ T cells were separately sorted from peripheral blood.

To sequence the TCRbeta CDR3 region, genomic DNA was isolated from the sorted cells. TCRbeta CDR3 regions were sequenced using the immunoSEQ Assay. In its TCRdb copy, this immuneACCESS table keeps in-frame sequences only and misses some clones. Where compared with another copy, unresolved V genes explain less than half of these, and the others have no known cause. Recorded for this sample are 30,000 to 45,000 clones; over 60% of them occurred a single time. Approximately 12% of the sample is in the top ten clones. As regards this clone: Which antigen it targets is not known. No base quality values were provided; no much bigger clone lies one nucleotide off.

The V and J genes are TRBV15 and TRBJ2-3; too little of a D gene remains to name it. This TCR was sampled from an adult with an advanced solid tumor such as melanoma, head and neck, liver or kidney cancer. This specimen was CD4+ or CD8+ T cells sorted from blood, taken in a trial of the OX40 agonist ivuxolimab. The CDR3 amino acid sequence is: CATSERSTDTQYF. The base sequence is TGTGCCACCAGCGAGAGAAGCACAGATACGCAGTATTTT.